This TCR beta chain comes out of a study of cytomegalovirus exposure and HLA in healthy donors. The donors gave bone marrow, and they were healthy. Study results and limitations: In vitro data verified three CMV-associated chains as specific for CMV antigens. Differences between HLA loci emerged in a later analysis of TCR association rates, with DRB1 most and HLA-C fewest.

Points on this clone: Its antigen is as yet unknown.

Both 60 Vbeta primers and 13 Jbeta primers went into the PCR. This table comes from immunoSEQ multiplex PCR, and its TCRdb copy is limited to in-frame clones, with some not included. Of approximately 190,000 clones detected, roughly 74% appear once; the ten largest clones hold roughly 14%. Per germline, CDR1 MDHEN and CDR2 SYDVKM. The ends were cut back, 4 bases at V and 5 bases at J, with 20 bases in the middle. The CDR3 length is 16 residues. This sequence joins TRBV28 and TRBJ1-1, with D perhaps TRBD1 (5 bases). The sample comprised PBMCs. This sequence originates from a woman aged 30 to 39 in good health and CMV-seropositive. Here the CDR3 DNA reads TGTGCCAGCAGTTCCCTCCGACGGGAGAGGGGAACTGAAGCTTTCTTT. As protein: CASSSLRRERGTEAFF.